This TCR beta chain came from a study of regulatory T cells in long-lasting Graves disease. Across the study: Graves' patients (newly diagnosed) had been on antithyroid drugs under 3 months.

Specified time point: newly diagnosed GD, antithyroid drugs for less than 3 months. Construction of the TCR library relied on RNA isolated from PBMCs. All patients originated from an endocrinology department located in Xi'an, China. This clonotype was seen a few times. HTBI primers from iRepertoire and Arm-PCR of CDR3 regions yielded the TCR beta libraries. TCRdb reanalysed the multiplex PCR reads using MiXCR and keeps one entry per CDR3 protein. The sample shows some 250,000 distinct CDR3 sequences, 20% of them seen only once. Germline V gene sequence: CDR1 SGDLS, CDR2 YYNGEE. The CDR3 is 14 residues long. The V and J ends lost 4 bases and 0 bases respectively, with 10 bases between them.

The source of this sequence is a female donor with Graves disease. This rearrangement joins TRBV9 to TRBJ1-1; D is unclear. The sequencing here drew on peripheral blood mononuclear cells (PBMCs), taken at new diagnosis, from a patient treated with antithyroid drugs. In DNA, the CDR3 is TGTGCCAGCAGCCCCCGGCTGATGAACACTGAAGCTTTCTTT. As protein: CASSPRLMNTEAFF.